This T cell receptor (beta chain) was obtained from a study of shared clonotypes between healthy human individuals. Study at large: Used for every donor were three CD4 naive, three CD4 memory, two CD8 naive and one CD8 memory plate. Study-wide points: Generation probabilities were higher for clonotypes shared across all four sorted-subset donors than for unshared ones.

In the case of this clone: Its antigen is not identified.

Germline V gene sequence: CDR1 LNHDA, CDR2 SQIVND (reference sequence). V lost 5 bases and J lost 3; bases outside the gene matches: 7. CDR3 length equals 14 residues. Template for every sorted-subset replicate PCR totaled roughly 210 ng DNA, approximately 30,000 T cell genomes. Measured with immunoSEQ multiplex PCR; TCRdb has only the in-frame clones, and not every one. In the table there are about 600,000 clones, more than 95% of which are singletons. This clonotype was obtained from a woman in her twenties or thirties in good health. Material: naive CD4+ T cells sorted from blood. Subset meaning: CD45RA+ positively selected. This chain joins TRBV19 and TRBJ2-7; TRBD1 matches at 7 bases. As DNA, the CDR3 is TGTGCCAGTAGTTCACACAGGGGTCGCTACGAGCAGTACTTC. It codes for CASSSHRGRYEQYF. Complete variable domain (other parts from reference TRBV19 and TRBJ2-7): DGGITQSPKYLFRKEGQNVTLSCEQNLNHDAMYWYRQDPGQGLRLIYYSQIVNDFQKGDIAEGYSVSREKKESFPLTVTSAQKNPTAFYLCASSSHRGRYEQYFGPGTRLTVT.